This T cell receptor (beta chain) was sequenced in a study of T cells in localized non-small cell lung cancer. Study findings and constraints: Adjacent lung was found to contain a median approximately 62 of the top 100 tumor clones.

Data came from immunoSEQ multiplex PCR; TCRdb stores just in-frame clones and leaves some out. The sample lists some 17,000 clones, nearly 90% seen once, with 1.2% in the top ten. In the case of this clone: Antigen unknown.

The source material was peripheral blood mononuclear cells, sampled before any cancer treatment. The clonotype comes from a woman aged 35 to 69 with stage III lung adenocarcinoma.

The CDR3 is CASSLKSSGAYTDTQYF. As DNA, the CDR3 is TGTGCCAGCAGTTTAAAGTCTAGCGGGGCTTACACAGATACGCAGTATTTT. The V gene is TRBV27, the J gene TRBJ2-3; 9 bases align to TRBD2. The germline V gene has CDR1 MNHEY and CDR2 SMNVEV (reference sequence). This CDR3 is 17 amino acids long. After removal of 2 bases from V and 2 bases from J, the junction contained 8 bases not matched to a gene.